The rows below give T cell receptor beta chains drawn from one sample of a study of Graves' ophthalmopathy and Graves' hyperthyroidism. One entry per CDR3 protein, called by TCRdb with MiXCR from the multiplex PCR reads. The data hold roughly 400,000 distinct CDR3 sequences, with less than 20% observed a single time. The sequencing input was peripheral blood. These receptors were collected from a woman younger than 35 with stable Graves' hyperthyroidism. Both conserved end residues are part of each CDR3. D genes are given only for firm matches. Rows may omit the clone size; those that give it use once, few, many or a size class.

TRBD2 | NA | TRBJ2-5 | TRBV7-6 | CASSHRLAGGLETQYF | TGTGCCAGCAGCCACCGACTAGCGGGGGGGCTGGAGACCCAGTACTTC
TRBD1 | many | TRBJ2-7 | TRBV24-1 | CATSAMDRPYEQYF | TGTGCCACCAGTGCTATGGACAGGCCCTACGAGCAGTACTTC
NA | many | TRBJ1-3 | TRBV6-5 | CASSFGAGGNTIYF | TGTGCCAGCAGTTTCGGGGCAGGAGGAAACACCATATATTTT
NA | many | TRBJ1-1 | TRBV19 | CASSIRGTSTEAFF | TGTGCCAGTAGTATCCGAGGGACATCCACTGAAGCTTTCTTT
NA | NA | TRBJ2-7 | TRBV20-1 | CSARDREWAGISYEQCF | TGTAGTGCTAGAGATCGAGAGTGGGCAGGGATCTCCTACGAGCAGTGCTTC
NA | many | TRBJ2-7 | TRBV15 | CATSRLGRSRYEQYF | TGTGCCACCAGCAGGCTCGGACGGAGCCGGTACGAGCAGTACTTC
NA | few | TRBJ1-1 | TRBV7-9 | CASSFPSEGTEAFF | TGTGCCAGCAGCTTTCCCTCGGAGGGTACTGAAGCTTTCTTT
TRBD1 | NA | TRBJ1-6 | TRBV6-1 | CASSDFTGTVYNSPLHF | TGTGCCAGCAGCGATTTCACCGGGACAGTTTATAATTCACCCCTCCACTTT
NA | many | TRBJ1-2 | TRBV12-3/TRBV12-4 | CASSPQGTAGYTF | TGTGCCAGCAGTCCCCAGGGCACGGCAGGCTACACCTTC
NA | NA | TRBJ1-5 | TRBV12-3/TRBV12-4 | CASSAPHASNQPQHF | TGTGCCAGCAGTGCACCCCATGCTAGCAATCAGCCCCAGCATTTT
NA | many | TRBJ2-5 | TRBV19 | CASSIIGGQETQYF | TGTGCCAGTAGTATTATAGGGGGACAAGAGACCCAGTACTTC
NA | few | TRBJ2-7 | TRBV7-9 | CASRRGPSYEQYF | TGTGCCAGCAGACGAGGGCCCTCCTACGAGCAGTACTTC
NA | many | TRBJ2-7 | TRBV6-1 | CASSESPGQDEQYF | TGTGCCAGCAGTGAATCCCCAGGCCAGGACGAGCAGTACTTC
NA | many | TRBJ1-1 | TRBV7-9 | CASSWEGSTTFF | TGTGCCAGCAGCTGGGAGGGGAGTACCACTTTCTTT
NA | many | TRBJ1-2 | TRBV10-3 | CAIRLPGRKDYGYTF | TGTGCCATCAGACTACCGGGACGCAAAGACTATGGCTACACCTTC
NA | many | TRBJ2-2 | TRBV12-3/TRBV12-4 | CASSFRDPVPGELFF | TGTGCCAGCAGTTTTAGGGACCCCGTTCCCGGGGAGCTGTTTTTT
NA | NA | TRBJ2-7 | TRBV29-1 | CSPVSPTFYEQYF | TGCAGCCCCGTTTCCCCGACGTTCTACGAGCAGTACTTC
TRBD1 | many | TRBJ2-7 | TRBV29-1 | CSVVGQGYSYEQYF | TGCAGCGTTGTCGGACAGGGTTATTCCTACGAGCAGTACTTC
NA | many | TRBJ2-1 | TRBV7-2 | CASSLRWDNEQFF | TGTGCCAGCAGCTTAAGGTGGGACAATGAGCAGTTCTTC
NA | many | TRBJ1-1 | TRBV7-8 | CASSFSTGGNTEAFF | TGTGCCAGCAGCTTCTCTACGGGGGGTAACACTGAAGCTTTCTTT
NA | NA | TRBJ2-7 | TRBV12-3/TRBV12-4 | CASSLHAYEQYF | TGTGCCAGCAGTTTACATGCCTACGAGCAGTACTTC
NA | many | TRBJ2-7 | TRBV7-3 | CASSLNPTAYEQYF | TGTGCCAGCAGCTTAAACCCCACCGCCTACGAGCAGTACTTC
NA | few | TRBJ2-2 | TRBV3-1 | CASSPEGSYTGELFF | TGTGCCAGCAGCCCTGAAGGCAGCTACACCGGGGAGCTGTTTTTT
TRBD1 | many | TRBJ1-2 | TRBV27 | CASSLGPGQLVPPTF | TGTGCCAGCAGTTTAGGGCCGGGACAGCTCGTGCCGCCAACCTTC
NA | many | TRBJ2-7 | TRBV4-1 | CASSQGRGASYEQYF | TGCGCCAGCAGCCAAGGTCGGGGGGCCTCCTACGAGCAGTACTTC
NA | NA | TRBJ2-7 | TRBV9 | CASSQNPGHKPVYEQYF | TGTGCCAGCAGCCAGAACCCGGGACACAAACCGGTCTACGAGCAGTACTTC
NA | many | TRBJ1-5 | TRBV12-5 | CASGLMGTGNQPQHF | TGTGCTAGTGGTTTAATGGGGACGGGCAATCAGCCCCAGCATTTT
NA | many | TRBJ2-5 | TRBV7-9 | CASSLEVEGRASVTQYF | TGTGCCAGCAGCTTGGAAGTGGAGGGCAGGGCGAGTGTGACCCAGTACTTC
NA | once | TRBJ1-1 | TRBV5-1 | CASSRAGSSGRRHTEAFF | TGCGCCAGCAGTCGGGCAGGGAGCTCTGGACGGAGGCACACTGAAGCTTTCTTT
NA | many | TRBJ1-2 | TRBV27 | CASRRGAYGYTF | TGTGCCAGCAGGCGGGGGGCCTATGGCTACACCTTC
NA | NA | TRBJ2-3 | TRBV6-5 | CASSNRFDTDTQYF | TGTGCCAGCAGTAACAGATTTGACACAGATACGCAGTATTTT
NA | many | TRBJ2-6 | TRBV24-1 | CATSDQGVLTF | TGTGCCACCAGTGATCAAGGGGTCCTGACTTTC
TRBD2 | many | TRBJ2-5 | TRBV20-1 | CSAAPGGPETQYF | TGCAGTGCTGCCCCGGGGGGGCCGGAGACCCAGTACTTC
NA | many | TRBJ1-1 | TRBV20-1 | CSAPLQGRHTEAFF | TGCAGTGCTCCGTTACAGGGTAGGCACACTGAAGCTTTCTTT
TRBD1 | many | TRBJ1-1 | TRBV6-5 | CASSRDRVSEAFF | TGTGCCAGCAGCCGGGACAGGGTCTCTGAAGCTTTCTTT
NA | NA | TRBJ2-2 | TRBV6-5 | CASSSIPPRNTGELFF | TGTGCCAGCAGTTCTATACCCCCCCGAAACACCGGGGAGCTGTTTTTT
NA | many | TRBJ1-2 | TRBV2 | CASSVGVINYGYTF | TGTGCCAGCAGTGTGGGAGTCATTAACTATGGCTACACCTTC
NA | many | TRBJ1-1 | TRBV12-3/TRBV12-4 | CASDHAVPGHPRSEAFF | TGTGCCAGCGACCACGCAGTCCCGGGACATCCTCGATCTGAAGCTTTCTTT
TRBD2 | many | TRBJ2-7 | TRBV7-8 | CASSTRGGRTSYEQYF | TGTGCCAGCAGCACCCGGGGGGGGCGAACCTCCTACGAGCAGTACTTC
TRBD1 | many | TRBJ1-5 | TRBV6-1 | CASSERGPKPQHF | TGTGCCAGCAGTGAGAGGGGGCCCAAGCCCCAGCATTTT
TRBD1 | NA | TRBJ2-5 | TRBV15 | CATSRDLATGIVTQYF | TGTGCCACCAGCAGAGATTTGGCGACAGGGATCGTGACCCAGTACTTC
NA | many | TRBJ1-1 | TRBV5-1 | CASSTGHPNTEAFF | TGCGCCAGCAGCACGGGACACCCCAACACTGAAGCTTTCTTT
NA | many | TRBJ1-1 | TRBV7-2 | CASSYGAGASAEAFF | TGTGCCAGCAGCTATGGCGCGGGGGCTTCGGCTGAAGCTTTCTTT
NA | many | TRBJ2-7 | TRBV6-1 | CASSKRRGISYEQYF | TGTGCCAGCAGCAAACGTAGGGGTATCTCCTACGAGCAGTACTTC
TRBD1 | many | TRBJ1-6 | TRBV5-1 | CASTIDGTGGYNSPLHF | TGCGCCAGCACCATCGATGGGACAGGGGGCTACAATTCACCCCTCCACTTT
NA | NA | TRBJ1-1 | TRBV6-1 | CASSPAGYNTEAFF | TGTGCCAGCAGTCCTGCAGGTTACAACACTGAAGCTTTCTTT
TRBD2 | many | TRBJ2-2 | TRBV6-4 | CASRSTRPIGTSGGSTGELFF | TGTGCCAGCAGGTCGACTCGGCCAATAGGGACTAGCGGGGGCTCGACCGGGGAGCTGTTTTTT
NA | many | TRBJ2-5 | TRBV14 | CASSPWGGLGETQYF | TGTGCCAGCAGCCCCTGGGGGGGGCTAGGAGAGACCCAGTACTTC
TRBD2 | many | TRBJ2-2 | TRBV2 | CASLLAGGNTGELFF | TGTGCCAGCTTACTAGCGGGGGGGAACACCGGGGAGCTGTTTTTT
NA | many | TRBJ1-2 | TRBV29-1 | CSVSIGGAKSYGYTF | TGCAGCGTCTCCATCGGGGGGGCGAAGAGCTATGGCTACACCTTC
TRBD2 | many | TRBJ2-7 | TRBV6-1 | CASRLAGGSYEQYF | TGTGCCAGCAGACTAGCGGGGGGGTCCTACGAGCAGTACTTC
NA | many | TRBJ1-5 | TRBV7-8 | CASVTGPARAYSNQPQHF | TGTGCCAGCGTTACGGGCCCGGCGAGGGCTTATAGCAATCAGCCCCAGCATTTT